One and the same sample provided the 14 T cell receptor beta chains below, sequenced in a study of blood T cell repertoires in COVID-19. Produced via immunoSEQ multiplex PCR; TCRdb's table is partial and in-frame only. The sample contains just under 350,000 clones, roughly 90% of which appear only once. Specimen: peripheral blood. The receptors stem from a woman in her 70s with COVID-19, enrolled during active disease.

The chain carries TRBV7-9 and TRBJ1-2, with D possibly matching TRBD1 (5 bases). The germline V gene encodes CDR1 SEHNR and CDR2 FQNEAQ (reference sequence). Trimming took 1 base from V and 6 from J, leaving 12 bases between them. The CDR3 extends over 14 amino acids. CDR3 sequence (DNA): TGTGCCAGCAGCTTAGGTCGGCAGGGTGATGGCTACACCTTC. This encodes CASSLGRQGDGYTF.

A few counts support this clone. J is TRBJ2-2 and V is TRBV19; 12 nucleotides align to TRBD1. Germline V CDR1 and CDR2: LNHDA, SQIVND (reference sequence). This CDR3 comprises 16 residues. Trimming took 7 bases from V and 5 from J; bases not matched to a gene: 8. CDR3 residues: CASTAGQGAGTGELFF. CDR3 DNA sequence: TGTGCCAGTACCGCGGGACAGGGGGCTGGTACCGGGGAGCTGTTTTTT.

The CDR3 reads CASSYPRTGLNTEAFF. CDR3 nucleotides: TGTGCCAGCAGTTACCCCAGGACAGGGTTGAACACTGAAGCTTTCTTT. This rearrangement joins TRBV6-6 to TRBJ1-1, with TRBD1 matching 8 bases. The V gene end was trimmed by 2 bases and the J gene end by 0 bases; junction bases not matched to a gene: 5. Looked up from germline, CDR1 is MNHNY and CDR2 is SVGAGI (reference sequence). This CDR3 is built from 16 residues.

The CDR3 DNA reads as TGTGCCAGCAGCCGAGGAACAGGGGACCTCACTCACAATGAGCAGTTCTTC. Translating gives CASSRGTGDLTHNEQFF. V usage is TRBV7-9 and J usage is TRBJ2-1; 7 bases fit TRBD1. The CDR3 extends over 17 amino acids. Germline CDR1 SEHNR, CDR2 FQNEAQ (reference sequence). V shed 5 bases, J shed 5 bases, and the junction held 15 bases outside the gene matches.

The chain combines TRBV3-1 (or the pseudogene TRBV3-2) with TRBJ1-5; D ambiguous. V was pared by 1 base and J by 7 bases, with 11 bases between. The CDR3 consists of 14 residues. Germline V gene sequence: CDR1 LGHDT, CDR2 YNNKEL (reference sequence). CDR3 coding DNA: TGTGCCAGCAGCCAAGGACGAGGGAACCAGCCCCAGCATTTT. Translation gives CASSQGRGNQPQHF.

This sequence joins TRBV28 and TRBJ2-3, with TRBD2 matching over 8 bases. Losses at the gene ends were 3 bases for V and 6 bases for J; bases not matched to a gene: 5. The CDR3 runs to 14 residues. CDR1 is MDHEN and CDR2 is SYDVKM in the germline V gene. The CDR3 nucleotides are TGTGCCAGCAGTTTCACAGCGGGGGCCGATACGCAGTATTTT. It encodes CASSFTAGADTQYF. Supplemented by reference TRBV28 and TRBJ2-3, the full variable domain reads DVKVTQSSRYLVKRTGEKVFLECVQDMDHENMFWYRQDPGLGLRLIYFSYDVKMKEKGDIPEGYSVSREKKERFSLILESASTNQTSMYLCASSFTAGADTQYFGPGTRLTVL.

The chain's CDR3 is CASRQMNTEAFF. CDR3 DNA sequence: TGTGCCAGCAGACAGATGAACACTGAAGCTTTCTTT. This rearrangement joins TRBV28 to TRBJ1-1, with D unclear. V was clipped by 6 bases and J by 0 bases, with 5 bases between them. The CDR3 is 12 residues long. Per the germline V gene, CDR1 is MDHEN and CDR2 is SYDVKM.

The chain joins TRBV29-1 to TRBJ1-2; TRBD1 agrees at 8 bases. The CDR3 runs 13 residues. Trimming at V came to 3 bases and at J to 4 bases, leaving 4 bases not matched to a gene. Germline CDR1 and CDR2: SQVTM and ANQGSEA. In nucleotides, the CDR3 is TGCAGCGTTGACAGTGGACAGGGCTATGGCTACACCTTC. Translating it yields CSVDSGQGYGYTF.

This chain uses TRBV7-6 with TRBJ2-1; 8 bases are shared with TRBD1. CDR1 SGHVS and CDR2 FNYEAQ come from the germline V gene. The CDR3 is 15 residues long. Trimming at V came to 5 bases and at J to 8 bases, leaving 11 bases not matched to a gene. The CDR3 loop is CASSEGQGGGDEQFF. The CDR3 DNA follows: TGTGCCAGCAGCGAAGGACAGGGTGGGGGCGATGAGCAGTTCTTC.

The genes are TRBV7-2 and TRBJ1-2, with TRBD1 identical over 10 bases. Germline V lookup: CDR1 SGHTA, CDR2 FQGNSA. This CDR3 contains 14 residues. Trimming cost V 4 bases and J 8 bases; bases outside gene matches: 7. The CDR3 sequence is CASSSPGQGHGYTF. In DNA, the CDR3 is TGTGCCAGCAGCTCGCCGGGACAGGGGCACGGCTACACCTTC.

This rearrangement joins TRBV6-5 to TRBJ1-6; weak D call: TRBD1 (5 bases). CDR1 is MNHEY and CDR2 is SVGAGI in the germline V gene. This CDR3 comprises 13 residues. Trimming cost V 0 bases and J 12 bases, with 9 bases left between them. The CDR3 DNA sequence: TGTGCCAGCAGTTACTCGGGGGGAGGACCCCTCCACTTT. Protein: CASSYSGGGPLHF.

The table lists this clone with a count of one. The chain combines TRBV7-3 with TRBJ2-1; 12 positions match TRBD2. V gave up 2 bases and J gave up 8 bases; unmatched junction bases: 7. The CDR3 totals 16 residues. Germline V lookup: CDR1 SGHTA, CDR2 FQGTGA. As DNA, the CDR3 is TGTGCCAGCAGCTTAGGACTAGCGGGGACGGTTGATGAGCAGTTCTTC. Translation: CASSLGLAGTVDEQFF.

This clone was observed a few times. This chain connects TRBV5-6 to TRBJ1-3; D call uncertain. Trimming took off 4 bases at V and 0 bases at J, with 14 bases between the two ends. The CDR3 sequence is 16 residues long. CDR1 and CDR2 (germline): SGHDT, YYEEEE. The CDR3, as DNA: TGTGCCAGCAGCACCAAAAAATGGAGCTCTGGAAACACCATATATTTT. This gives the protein CASSTKKWSSGNTIYF.

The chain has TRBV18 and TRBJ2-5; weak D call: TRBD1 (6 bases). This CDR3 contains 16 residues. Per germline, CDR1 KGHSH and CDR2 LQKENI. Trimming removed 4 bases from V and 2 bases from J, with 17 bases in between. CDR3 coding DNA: TGTGCCAGCTCACGCAACCGACAGGACGGGCAAGAGACCCAGTACTTC. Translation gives CASSRNRQDGQETQYF. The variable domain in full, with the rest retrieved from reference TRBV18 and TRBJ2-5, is NAGVMQNPRHLVRRRGQEARLRCSPMKGHSHVYWYRQLPEEGLKFMVYLQKENIIDESGMPKERFSAEFPKEGPSILRIQQVVRGDSAAYFCASSRNRQDGQETQYFGPGTRLLVL.